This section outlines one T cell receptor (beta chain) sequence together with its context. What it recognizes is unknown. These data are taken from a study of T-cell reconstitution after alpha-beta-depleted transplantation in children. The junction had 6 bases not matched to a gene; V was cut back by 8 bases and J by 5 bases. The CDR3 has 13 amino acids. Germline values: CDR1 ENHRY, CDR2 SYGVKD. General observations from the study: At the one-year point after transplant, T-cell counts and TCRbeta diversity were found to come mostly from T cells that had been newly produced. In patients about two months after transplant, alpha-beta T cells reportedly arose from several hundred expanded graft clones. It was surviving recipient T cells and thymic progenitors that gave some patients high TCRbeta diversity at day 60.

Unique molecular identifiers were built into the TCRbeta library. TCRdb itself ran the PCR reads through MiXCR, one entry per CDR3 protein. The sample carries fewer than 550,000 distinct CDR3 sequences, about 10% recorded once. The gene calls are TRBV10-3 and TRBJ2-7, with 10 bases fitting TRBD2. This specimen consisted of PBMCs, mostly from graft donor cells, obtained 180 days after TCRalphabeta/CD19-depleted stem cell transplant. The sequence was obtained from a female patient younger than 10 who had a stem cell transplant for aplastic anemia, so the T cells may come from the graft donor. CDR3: CAIGAGGRDEQYV. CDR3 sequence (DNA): TGTGCCATCGGAGCGGGAGGGAGGGACGAGCAGTACGTC.